This T cell receptor beta chain came from a study of cytomegalovirus exposure and HLA in healthy donors. Whole-study results and caveats: Researchers reported from a later analysis that most CMV-associated TCR beta chains appeared HLA-restricted. Listed as cytomegalovirus-associated were more than 150 TCR beta chains.

Vbeta (60) and Jbeta (13) primers were used in the PCR. The data were produced by immunoSEQ multiplex PCR, yet TCRdb's version contains in-frame clones alone and is incomplete. The table lists over 130,000 clones, approximately 76% of them singletons, with over 1.5% in the top ten. For this clone: Its antigen remains unknown.

Source material: PBMCs. The sequence came from a man aged 40-55 years in good health and CMV-seronegative.

The CDR3 coding sequence is TGTGCCAGCAGTTTAGGTTCTGCCGGGACAGGGGACCAGCCCCAGCATTTT. Protein product: CASSLGSAGTGDQPQHF. The chain employs TRBV28 and TRBJ1-5; 10 bases are shared with TRBD1. Trimming at V came to 2 bases and at J to 7 bases, leaving 11 bases not matched to a gene. The CDR3 extends over 17 amino acids. CDR1 is MDHEN, CDR2 SYDVKM, per germline.